The 18 T cell receptor beta chains presented below share a single source sample, sequenced in a study of T cells in Graves' hyperthyroidism and ophthalmopathy. From RNA transcripts, TCR beta CDR3 regions were amplified. A set of HTBI primers served as the primers for a first-round RT-PCR of the TCR CDR3. MiXCR, applied by TCRdb to the multiplex PCR reads, yields one record per CDR3 protein. The data show 400,000 to 500,000 distinct CDR3 sequences, with roughly 15% seen just once and roughly 4.8% held by the top ten. Sequenced: blood. These receptors were taken from a woman younger than 35 with Graves' hyperthyroidism.

This clonotype was observed many times. The chain couples TRBV15 to TRBJ2-1, with TRBD2 matching over 9 bases. CDR3 length: 16 residues. The J segment lost 4 bases and the V segment lost 0 bases, leaving 4 bases of the junction unmatched. Germline CDR1 is LNHNV and CDR2 is YYDKDF (reference sequence). The CDR3 region has the DNA TGTGCCACCAGCAGAGATCGACTAGCGGAATACAATGAGCAGTTCTTC. Translating it yields CATSRDRLAEYNEQFF. The entire variable domain, with the rest obtained from reference TRBV15 and TRBJ2-1, is as follows: DAMVIQNPRYQVTQFGKPVTLSCSQTLNHNVMYWYQQKSSQAPKLLFHYYDKDFNNEADTPDNFQSRRPNTSFCFLDIRSPGLGDTAMYLCATSRDRLAEYNEQFFGPGTRLTVL.

This chain joins TRBV3-1 and TRBJ2-1; unclear D gene. Trimming cost V 4 bases and J 2 bases, with 6 bases left between them. CDR3 length: 13 amino acids. The germline V gene encodes CDR1 LGHDT and CDR2 YNNKEL (reference sequence). CDR3 loop: CASSPDPYNEQFF. The CDR3 bases are TGTGCCAGCAGCCCGGACCCCTACAATGAGCAGTTCTTC.

This clonotype has only a few counts. This chain uses TRBV14 with TRBJ1-1, with TRBD1 matching over 8 bases. CDR1 and CDR2 (germline): SGHDN, FVKESK. V shed 3 bases and J 2 bases; nucleotides not matched to a gene: 8. The CDR3 is 16 amino acids. The CDR3 DNA sequence: TGTGCCAGCAGCCATCGTGACAGGGGCCGAAACACTGAAGCTTTCTTT. Its translation: CASSHRDRGRNTEAFF.

This clonotype showed up many times. The rearrangement uses TRBV6-1 and TRBJ2-7; 9 positions match TRBD1. CDR3 size: 15 residues. Germline V gene lookup returns CDR1 MNHNS and CDR2 SASEGT. Trimming took 6 bases from V and 4 from J; bases not matched to a gene: 10. CDR3 loop: CASRTPGQGLYEQYF. In nucleotides, the CDR3 is TGTGCCAGCAGGACCCCGGGACAGGGTCTTTACGAGCAGTACTTC.

For this clonotype: One end of the junction does not line up with germline, which may come from a read error. V and J are TRBV3-1 and TRBJ2-7; D is possibly TRBD2 (5 bases). The CDR3 loop spans 12 amino acids. In germline, CDR1 is LGHDT, CDR2 YNNKEL (reference sequence). The CDR3 here is CASSSDSHEQYF. CDR3 nucleotide sequence: TGTGCCAGCAGTTCGGACTCCCACGAGCAGTACTTC.

This clonotype occurred many times. V and J are TRBV2 and TRBJ1-5, with D possibly TRBD1 on 5 matching bases. V dropped 3 bases and J dropped 2 bases, with 11 bases sitting between them. CDR1 is SNHLY, CDR2 FYNNEI, per germline. The CDR3 has 15 residues. CDR3: CASSDQAGRNQPQHF. CDR3 nucleotides: TGTGCCAGCAGTGATCAGGCAGGGCGCAATCAGCCCCAGCATTTT.

This clonotype has just a few counts. The rearrangement joins TRBV19 to TRBJ1-2; 9 bases line up with TRBD1. The CDR3 runs 19 residues. CDR1 is LNHDA, CDR2 SQIVND, per germline (reference sequence). V lost 6 bases and J lost 0; bases outside the gene matches: 17. CDR3 protein: CASSQKANRGPRPNYGYTF. DNA of the CDR3: TGTGCCAGTAGCCAAAAAGCAAACAGGGGGCCTCGCCCTAACTATGGCTACACCTTC.

This chain uses TRBV20-1 with TRBJ1-1, with 8 nucleotides matching TRBD1. The CDR3 has 13 amino acids. Germline-derived CDR1 and CDR2 are DFQATT and SNEGSKA (reference sequence). Losses at the gene ends were 3 bases for V and 6 bases for J; bases not matched to a gene: 6. CDR3 sequence: CSARGDRGAEAFF. CDR3 nucleotide sequence: TGCAGTGCTAGGGGAGACAGGGGCGCTGAAGCTTTCTTT.

Turning to this clonotype: Just one base apart from a much larger clone, this may be a read error. The gene calls are TRBV5-1 and TRBJ2-5, with 9 bases matching TRBD2. The ends lost 2 bases at V and 2 bases at J; junction bases unmatched: 4. Germline-derived CDR1 and CDR2 are SGHRS and YFSETQ. This CDR3 region has 15 residues. The CDR3 spells CASSFSGGRQETQYF. CDR3 nucleotide sequence: TGCGCCAGCAGCTTTAGCGGGGGTCGTCAAGAGACCCAGTACTTC.

The J gene is TRBJ2-1, the V gene TRBV5-6, with D possibly being TRBD1 or TRBD2 (5 bases each). The germline V gene has CDR1 SGHDT and CDR2 YYEEEE. The CDR3 is made up of 15 amino acids. With 0 bases removed from V and 4 bases from J, the gap between germline ends came to 11 bases. CDR3 bases: TGTGCCAGCAGCTTGGGGGGGTTCGGGTACAATGAGCAGTTCTTC. This translates into CASSLGGFGYNEQFF.

The sample holds a few counts of this clonotype. CDR3 loop: CASSRSQSLSGNTIYF. The CDR3 DNA follows: TGTGCCAGCTCACGAAGTCAGTCGCTCTCTGGAAACACCATATATTTT. The chain carries TRBV18 and TRBJ1-3; D unresolved. Between the trimmed V and J ends, which lost 4 bases and 0 bases, there was a span of 13 bases. The CDR3 sequence is 16 residues long. Germline CDR1 reads KGHSH; CDR2 reads LQKENI.

This clonotype was seen only a few times. The chain carries TRBV6-1 and TRBJ1-1, with TRBD1 matching 12 bases. CDR1 and CDR2 (germline): MNHNS, SASEGT. The CDR3 is made up of 15 amino acids. The V segment lost 6 bases and the J segment 3 bases; nucleotides outside the gene matches: 5. CDR3 DNA: TGTGCCAGCAGACGGGACAGGGGGCGACACACTGAAGCTTTCTTT. Residues: CASRRDRGRHTEAFF.

This clonotype was observed many times. CDR3 in amino acids: CASSQGRSHETQYF. The CDR3 DNA reads TGTGCCAGCAGCCAAGGAAGGAGTCACGAGACCCAGTACTTC. The chain uses TRBV3-1 and TRBJ2-5; D gene ambiguous. The CDR3 consists of 14 residues. The germline V gene encodes CDR1 LGHDT and CDR2 YNNKEL (reference sequence). Between the trimmed V and J ends, which lost 1 base and 5 bases, there was a span of 11 bases.

V usage is TRBV28 and J usage is TRBJ2-1; D is possibly TRBD2 (8 bases). This CDR3 region has 15 residues. V lost 3 bases and J 10 bases, leaving 19 bases between the germline ends. Germline values: CDR1 MDHEN, CDR2 SYDVKM. The CDR3 sequence: CASSFGRQGGREQFF. CDR3 sequence (DNA): TGTGCCAGCAGTTTTGGCCGACAGGGCGGGAGGGAGCAGTTCTTC.

This clonotype was counted at least ten times. The chain uses TRBV6-1 and TRBJ2-7, with D unresolved. The CDR3 has 14 amino acids. The V end was cut by 7 bases, the J end by 0 bases, with 13 bases between. Per the germline V gene, CDR1 is MNHNS and CDR2 is SASEGT. CDR3 coding DNA: TGTGCCAGCACACTACAGCCCAGCTCCTACGAGCAGTACTTC. It specifies CASTLQPSSYEQYF.

The J gene is TRBJ1-4, the V gene TRBV28, with D maybe TRBD1 (6 bases). The V end was cut by 3 bases, the J end by 6 bases, with 29 bases between. This CDR3 has 20 amino acids. CDR1 and CDR2 (germline): MDHEN, SYDVKM. In DNA form, the CDR3 reads TGTGCCAGCAGTTTTTTGGGGCCAGGGACACCCTTTGGGAGGGATGAAAAACTGTTTTTT. Protein sequence: CASSFLGPGTPFGRDEKLFF.

This clonotype was recorded at least ten times. This chain joins TRBV28 and TRBJ2-6; TRBD1 matches 7 bases. This CDR3 comprises 17 residues. Trimming cost V 5 bases and J 2 bases; bases outside gene matches: 9. Germline V lookup: CDR1 MDHEN, CDR2 SYDVKM. The CDR3 here is CASSPGKGGAGANVLTF. CDR3 coding DNA: TGTGCCAGCAGTCCTGGGAAAGGGGGCGCTGGGGCCAACGTCCTGACTTTC.

This clonotype has at least ten counts. This rearrangement joins TRBV11-2 to TRBJ2-1; D is undetermined. Deletions cut 3 bases from V and 6 bases from J, with 9 bases between. This CDR3 has 13 amino acids. The germline V gene has CDR1 SGHAT and CDR2 FQNNGV. The DNA for the CDR3 is TGTGCCAGCAGCTTCCCAATGCTCAATGAGCAGTTCTTC. The encoded protein is CASSFPMLNEQFF. The whole variable domain, remainder taken from reference TRBV11-2 and TRBJ2-1, is EAGVAQSPRYKIIEKRQSVAFWCNPISGHATLYWYQQILGQGPKLLIQFQNNGVVDDSQLPKDRFSAERLKGVDSTLKIQPAKLEDSAVYLCASSFPMLNEQFFGPGTRLTVL.